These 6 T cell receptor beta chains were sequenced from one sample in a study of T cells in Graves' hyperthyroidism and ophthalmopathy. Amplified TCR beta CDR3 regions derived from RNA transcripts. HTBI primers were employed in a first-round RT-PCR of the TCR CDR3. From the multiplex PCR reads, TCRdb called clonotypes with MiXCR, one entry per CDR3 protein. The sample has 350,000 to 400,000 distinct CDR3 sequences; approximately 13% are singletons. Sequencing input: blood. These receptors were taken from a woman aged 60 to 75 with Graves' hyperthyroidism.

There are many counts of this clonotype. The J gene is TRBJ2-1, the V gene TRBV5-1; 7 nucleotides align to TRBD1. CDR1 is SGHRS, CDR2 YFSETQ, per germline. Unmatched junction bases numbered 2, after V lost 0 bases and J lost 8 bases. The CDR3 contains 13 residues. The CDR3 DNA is TGCGCCAGCAGCTTGGGACAGGGTGATGAGCAGTTCTTC. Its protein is CASSLGQGDEQFF.

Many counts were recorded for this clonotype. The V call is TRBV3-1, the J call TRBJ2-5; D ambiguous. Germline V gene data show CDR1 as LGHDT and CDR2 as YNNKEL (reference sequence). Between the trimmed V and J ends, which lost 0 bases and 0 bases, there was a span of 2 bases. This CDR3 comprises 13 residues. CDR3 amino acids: CASSQENQETQYF. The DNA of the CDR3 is TGTGCCAGCAGCCAAGAGAACCAAGAGACCCAGTACTTC.

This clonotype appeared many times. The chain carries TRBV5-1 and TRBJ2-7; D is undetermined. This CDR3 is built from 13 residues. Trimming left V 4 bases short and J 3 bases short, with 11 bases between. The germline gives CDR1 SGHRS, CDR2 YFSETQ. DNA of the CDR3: TGCGCCAGCAGCCGAGACACCTTCTACGAGCAGTACTTC. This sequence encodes CASSRDTFYEQYF.

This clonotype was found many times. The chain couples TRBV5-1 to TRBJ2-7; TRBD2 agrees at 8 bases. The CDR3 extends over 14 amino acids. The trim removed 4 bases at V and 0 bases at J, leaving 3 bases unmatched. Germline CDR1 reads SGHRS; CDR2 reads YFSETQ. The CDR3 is CASSPGLDSYEQYF. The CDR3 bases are TGCGCCAGCAGCCCGGGACTAGACTCCTACGAGCAGTACTTC.

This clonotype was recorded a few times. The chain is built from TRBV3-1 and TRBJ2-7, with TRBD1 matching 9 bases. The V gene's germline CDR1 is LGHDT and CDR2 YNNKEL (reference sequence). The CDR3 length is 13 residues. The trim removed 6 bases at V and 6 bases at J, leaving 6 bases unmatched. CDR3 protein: CASSRDRESEQYF. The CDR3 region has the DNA TGTGCCAGCAGTCGGGACAGGGAGAGCGAGCAGTACTTC.

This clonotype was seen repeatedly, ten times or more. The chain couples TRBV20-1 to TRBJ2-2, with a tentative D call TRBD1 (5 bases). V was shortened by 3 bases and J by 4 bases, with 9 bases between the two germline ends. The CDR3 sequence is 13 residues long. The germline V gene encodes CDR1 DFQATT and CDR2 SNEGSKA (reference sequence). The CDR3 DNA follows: TGCAGTGCTAGGGGGCACGGCACCGGGGAGCTGTTTTTT. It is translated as CSARGHGTGELFF.